The 27 T cell receptor beta chains in this list originate from one sample, sequenced in a study of OX40 agonist ivuxolimab in advanced cancers. Measured with immunoSEQ multiplex PCR; TCRdb has only the in-frame clones, and not every one. Of about 45,000 clones in the sample, roughly 93% were seen once. The sample consisted of CD4+ or CD8+ T cells sorted from blood, taken in a trial of the OX40 agonist ivuxolimab. These receptors came from an adult with an advanced solid tumor such as melanoma, head and neck, liver or kidney cancer.

The V call is TRBV5-1, the J call TRBJ1-1; no clear D gene. Looked up from germline, CDR1 is SGHRS and CDR2 is YFSETQ. Trimming took off 4 bases at V and 2 bases at J, with 12 bases between the two ends. The CDR3 contains 14 residues. CDR3 residues: CASSPASGNTEAFF. CDR3 bases: TGCGCCAGCAGCCCCGCGTCGGGCAACACTGAAGCTTTCTTT.

The chain employs TRBV5-6 and TRBJ2-3, with D possibly TRBD2 on 5 matching bases. Germline V CDR1 and CDR2: SGHDT, YYEEEE. The CDR3 sequence is 14 residues long. V was cut by 1 base and J by 8 bases, with 14 bases left in between. CDR3 in amino acids: CASSLLEISGTQYF. CDR3 nucleotide sequence: TGTGCCAGCAGCTTGCTTGAGATAAGCGGTACGCAGTATTTT.

The J gene is TRBJ1-1, the V gene TRBV7-9; the D gene is possibly TRBD1 (6 bases). The V and J ends lost 5 bases and 0 bases respectively, with 10 bases between them. The germline V gene has CDR1 SEHNR and CDR2 FQNEAQ (reference sequence). This CDR3 has 14 amino acids. CDR3 DNA sequence: TGTGCCAGCAGCGCGGGACAACTGAACACTGAAGCTTTCTTT. Its translation is CASSAGQLNTEAFF.

This chain connects TRBV5-4 to TRBJ1-2; no reliable D call. The CDR3 sequence is 15 residues long. The ends were cut back, 4 bases at V and 4 bases at J, with 17 bases in the middle. Germline lookup yields CDR1 SGHNT and CDR2 YYREEE (reference sequence). The CDR3 loop is CASSDSPGGIYGYTF. The CDR3 bases are TGTGCCAGCAGCGATAGCCCGGGAGGAATCTATGGCTACACCTTC. The full variable domain, in which reference TRBV5-4 and TRBJ1-2 provide the parts outside the CDR3, is ETGVTQSPTHLIKTRGQQVTLRCSSQSGHNTVSWYQQALGQGPQFIFQYYREEENGRGNFPPRFSGLQFPNYSSELNVNALELDDSALYLCASSDSPGGIYGYTFGSGTRLTVV.

The chain recombines TRBV27 with TRBJ2-7, with 10 bases matching TRBD2. Trimming removed 3 bases from V and 4 bases from J; junction bases left unmatched: 6. The CDR3 totals 15 residues. Germline V gene lookup returns CDR1 MNHEY and CDR2 SMNVEV (reference sequence). In DNA, the CDR3 is TGTGCCAGCAGTTTGGAGGCTAGCGGGAGTTACGAGCAGTACTTC. Residues: CASSLEASGSYEQYF.

The chain employs TRBV27 and TRBJ1-4, with unresolved D. Trimming stripped 2 bases from V and 8 bases from J, with 15 bases between. Germline assignment: CDR1 MNHEY and CDR2 SMNVEV (reference sequence). The CDR3 spans 15 residues. CDR3 amino acids: CASSLTGPGMEKLFF. CDR3 DNA: TGTGCCAGCAGTTTAACTGGGCCGGGGATGGAAAAACTGTTTTTT.

The count of this clone is one. This chain connects TRBV19 to TRBJ2-7, with TRBD1 matching 11 bases. Germline CDR1 reads LNHDA; CDR2 reads SQIVND (reference sequence). There are 15 residues in the CDR3. V was pared by 6 bases and J by 4 bases, with 8 bases of the junction left unmatched. CDR3: CASSHRTGGDYEQYF. Here the CDR3 DNA reads TGTGCCAGTAGCCACCGGACAGGGGGCGATTACGAGCAGTACTTC.

This clone has only one observation. The rearrangement uses TRBV28 and TRBJ2-3; TRBD2 matches 12 bases. Germline lookup yields CDR1 MDHEN and CDR2 SYDVKM. After removal of 5 bases from V and 4 bases from J, the junction contained 10 bases not matched to a gene. There are 17 residues in the CDR3. CDR3 coding DNA: TGTGCCAGCAGTCCCAGACTAGCGGGAGAAGGACCAGATACGCAGTATTTT. It codes for CASSPRLAGEGPDTQYF.

The chain joins TRBV7-2 to TRBJ2-3, with a tentative D call TRBD1 (6 bases). The CDR3 has 15 residues. Germline loops: CDR1 SGHTA, CDR2 FQGNSA. Trimming took off 6 bases at V and 4 bases at J, with 17 bases between the two ends. Here the CDR3 reads CASSRQEEVPDTQYF. The CDR3 nucleotides read TGTGCCAGCAGTCGACAGGAAGAGGTCCCAGATACGCAGTATTTT.

This clone has a single count. J is TRBJ2-4 and V is TRBV19, with 14 bases aligning to TRBD2. Germline V gene lookup returns CDR1 LNHDA and CDR2 SQIVND (reference sequence). V lost 5 bases, J lost 6 bases, and 3 bases stayed unmatched. The CDR3 runs 15 residues. This chain's CDR3 is CASSWTSGRTNIQYF. The CDR3 DNA sequence: TGTGCCAGTAGTTGGACTAGCGGGAGGACAAACATTCAGTACTTC.

The chain uses TRBV5-1 and TRBJ2-3, with TRBD2 matching 11 bases. The V gene's germline CDR1 is SGHRS and CDR2 YFSETQ. After removal of 4 bases from V and 5 bases from J, the junction contained 9 bases not matched to a gene. The CDR3 is 16 residues long. CDR3 region: CASSTTSGGFGDTQYF. CDR3 DNA sequence: TGCGCCAGCAGCACCACTAGCGGGGGTTTCGGAGATACGCAGTATTTT.

The chain is built from TRBV19 and TRBJ2-7; D may correspond to TRBD1 or TRBD2 (5 bases each). The length of the CDR3 is 11 residues. Germline V CDR1 and CDR2: LNHDA, SQIVND (reference sequence). V lost 3 bases and J 6 bases, leaving 6 bases between the germline ends. In DNA form, the CDR3 reads TGTGCCAGTAGTATGGGGGTCGAGCAGTACTTC. It is translated as CASSMGVEQYF.

In its sample, this clone was seen once. This chain joins TRBV2 and TRBJ1-1; D is undetermined. In germline, CDR1 is SNHLY, CDR2 FYNNEI. CDR3 length: 14 residues. V lost 6 bases and J 1 base, leaving 12 bases between the germline ends. The CDR3 spells CASSLASQNTEAFF. CDR3 sequence (DNA): TGTGCCAGCAGCCTCGCGAGCCAGAACACTGAAGCTTTCTTT.

A single count supports this clone. The chain has TRBV7-6 and TRBJ1-5, with 8 bases fitting TRBD1. CDR1 and CDR2 (germline): SGHVS, FNYEAQ. V shed 1 base and J 6 bases; nucleotides not matched to a gene: 8. This CDR3 comprises 16 residues. For the CDR3, the DNA is TGTGCCAGCAGCTTAGGGGGCGGACAGGGAGGTCAGCCCCAGCATTTT. Residues: CASSLGGGQGGQPQHF.

V is TRBV2 and J is TRBJ1-2; D is unclear. Trimming took 2 bases from V and 0 from J, leaving 13 bases between them. Germline V lookup: CDR1 SNHLY, CDR2 FYNNEI. This CDR3 region has 16 residues. CDR3 nucleotide sequence: TGTGCCAGCAGTGAACCAACAAAGGGAGCTAACTATGGCTACACCTTC. Protein sequence: CASSEPTKGANYGYTF. The variable domain in full, with the rest retrieved from reference TRBV2 and TRBJ1-2, is EPEVTQTPSHQVTQMGQEVILRCVPISNHLYFYWYRQILGQKVEFLVSFYNNEISEKSEIFDDQFSVERPDGSNFTLKIRSTKLEDSAMYFCASSEPTKGANYGYTFGSGTRLTVV.

This chain joins TRBV14 and TRBJ1-1; D not resolved. V was clipped by 0 bases and J by 1 base, with 15 bases between them. The V gene's germline CDR1 is SGHDN and CDR2 FVKESK. This CDR3 contains 17 residues. The CDR3 loop is CASSQDMRTVGNTEAFF. As DNA, the CDR3 is TGTGCCAGCAGCCAAGATATGCGGACGGTGGGGAACACTGAAGCTTTCTTT.

The V gene is TRBV5-1, the J gene TRBJ2-7; 7 nucleotides line up with TRBD2. The V gene's germline CDR1 is SGHRS and CDR2 YFSETQ. The CDR3 runs 15 residues. V shed 0 bases and J 3 bases; nucleotides not matched to a gene: 6. CDR3 sequence: CASSLVGLSFYEQYF. CDR3 nucleotide sequence: TGCGCCAGCAGCTTGGTGGGACTAAGTTTCTACGAGCAGTACTTC.

The V gene is TRBV11-2, the J gene TRBJ2-5, with TRBD1 matching 8 bases. Germline assignment: CDR1 SGHAT and CDR2 FQNNGV. The junction had 6 bases not matched to a gene; V was cut back by 1 base and J by 5 bases. CDR3 size: 15 residues. The CDR3 reads CASSLGQGAGETQYF. The CDR3 bases are TGTGCCAGCAGCTTAGGGCAGGGGGCAGGGGAGACCCAGTACTTC.

The chain combines TRBV28 with TRBJ2-1; D unclear. This CDR3 comprises 12 residues. Germline assignment: CDR1 MDHEN and CDR2 SYDVKM. The germline V and J ends were trimmed by 4 bases and 3 bases, with 4 bases remaining between them. CDR3 in DNA: TGTGCCAGCAGTTGGGGCTACAATGAGCAGTTCTTC. Protein: CASSWGYNEQFF.

The rearrangement joins TRBV27 to TRBJ1-4; D gene uncertain. Germline V gene sequence: CDR1 MNHEY, CDR2 SMNVEV (reference sequence). CDR3 size: 13 residues. V lost 2 bases and J 8 bases, leaving 9 bases between the germline ends. The CDR3 sequence: CASSLSRGEKLFF. DNA of the CDR3: TGTGCCAGCAGTTTAAGTCGAGGAGAAAAACTGTTTTTT.

This clone showed up just once. The rearrangement joins TRBV6-5 to TRBJ2-7; 8 positions agree with TRBD2. This CDR3 comprises 13 residues. The junction had 4 bases not matched to a gene; V was cut back by 6 bases and J by 3 bases. Germline lookup yields CDR1 MNHEY and CDR2 SVGAGI. The CDR3 reads CASRPGGGYEQYF. DNA of the CDR3: TGTGCCAGCAGGCCGGGAGGGGGCTACGAGCAGTACTTC.

The chain is built from TRBV11-3 and TRBJ1-3; D is unclear. This CDR3 comprises 14 residues. Germline V CDR1 and CDR2: SGHNT, YENEEA. Trimming pared 2 bases from V and 6 bases from J, leaving 11 bases between. The CDR3 DNA follows: TGTGCCAGCAGCTTAAATAGGTGGGAAAACACCATATATTTT. Its translation: CASSLNRWENTIYF.

This rearrangement joins TRBV15 to TRBJ2-7; D might be TRBD2 (5 bases). The CDR3 spans 16 residues. Trimming took off 3 bases at V and 2 bases at J, with 17 bases between the two ends. Looked up from germline, CDR1 is LNHNV and CDR2 is YYDKDF (reference sequence). The CDR3 DNA reads as TGTGCCACCAGCAGGGATAGGGTCGGAGGAACCTACGAGCAGTACTTC. Translated, it gives CATSRDRVGGTYEQYF.

The rearrangement links TRBV7-9 to TRBJ1-6; weak D call: TRBD1 (6 bases). The germline V gene has CDR1 SEHNR and CDR2 FQNEAQ (reference sequence). Trimming stripped 5 bases from V and 10 bases from J, with 9 bases between. There are 12 residues in the CDR3. The CDR3 region is CASSLQGSPLHF. The CDR3 nucleotides are TGTGCCAGCAGCCTACAGGGCTCACCCCTCCACTTT.

This clone has only a few counts. The rearrangement uses TRBV11-1 and TRBJ2-7; TRBD1 aligns across 7 bases. In germline, CDR1 is SGHAT, CDR2 FQDESV (reference sequence). V lost 0 bases, J lost 5 bases, and 1 base stayed unmatched. The CDR3 has 13 amino acids. The DNA for the CDR3 is TGTGCCAGCAGCTTAGCAGGGGGCAACGAGCAGTACTTC. This translates into CASSLAGGNEQYF.

The J gene is TRBJ2-7, the V gene TRBV4-1, with TRBD2 as a possible D gene (5 bases). The V gene's germline CDR1 is MGHRA and CDR2 YSYEKL. The CDR3 is made up of 15 amino acids. Trimming pared 0 bases from V and 6 bases from J, leaving 15 bases between. The DNA of the CDR3 is TGCGCCAGCAGCCAAGAGCCGACAACGGGGATCGAGCAGTACTTC. Its translation is CASSQEPTTGIEQYF.

The V and J genes are TRBV6-5 and TRBJ2-5, with D perhaps matching TRBD1 or TRBD2 (5 bases each). The J call may be wrong; the DNA end is better matched by TRBJ2-7. Germline CDR1 is MNHEY and CDR2 is SVGAGI. The CDR3 is 16 residues long. CDR3 region: CASSSLRGPISYEQYF. CDR3 in DNA: TGTGCCAGCAGTTCGCTAAGGGGACCGATCTCCTACGAGCAGTACTTC.